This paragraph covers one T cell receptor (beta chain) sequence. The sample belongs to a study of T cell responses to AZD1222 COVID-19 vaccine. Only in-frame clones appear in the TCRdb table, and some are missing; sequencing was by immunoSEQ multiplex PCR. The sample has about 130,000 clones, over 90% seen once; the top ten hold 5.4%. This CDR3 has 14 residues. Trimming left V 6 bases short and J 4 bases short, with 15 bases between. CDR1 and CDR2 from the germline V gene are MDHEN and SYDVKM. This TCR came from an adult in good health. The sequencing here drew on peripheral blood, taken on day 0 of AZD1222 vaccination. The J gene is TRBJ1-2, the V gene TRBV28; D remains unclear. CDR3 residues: CASRGPSPPYGYTF. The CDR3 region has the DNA TGTGCCAGCAGAGGGCCCTCACCCCCCTATGGCTACACCTTC.